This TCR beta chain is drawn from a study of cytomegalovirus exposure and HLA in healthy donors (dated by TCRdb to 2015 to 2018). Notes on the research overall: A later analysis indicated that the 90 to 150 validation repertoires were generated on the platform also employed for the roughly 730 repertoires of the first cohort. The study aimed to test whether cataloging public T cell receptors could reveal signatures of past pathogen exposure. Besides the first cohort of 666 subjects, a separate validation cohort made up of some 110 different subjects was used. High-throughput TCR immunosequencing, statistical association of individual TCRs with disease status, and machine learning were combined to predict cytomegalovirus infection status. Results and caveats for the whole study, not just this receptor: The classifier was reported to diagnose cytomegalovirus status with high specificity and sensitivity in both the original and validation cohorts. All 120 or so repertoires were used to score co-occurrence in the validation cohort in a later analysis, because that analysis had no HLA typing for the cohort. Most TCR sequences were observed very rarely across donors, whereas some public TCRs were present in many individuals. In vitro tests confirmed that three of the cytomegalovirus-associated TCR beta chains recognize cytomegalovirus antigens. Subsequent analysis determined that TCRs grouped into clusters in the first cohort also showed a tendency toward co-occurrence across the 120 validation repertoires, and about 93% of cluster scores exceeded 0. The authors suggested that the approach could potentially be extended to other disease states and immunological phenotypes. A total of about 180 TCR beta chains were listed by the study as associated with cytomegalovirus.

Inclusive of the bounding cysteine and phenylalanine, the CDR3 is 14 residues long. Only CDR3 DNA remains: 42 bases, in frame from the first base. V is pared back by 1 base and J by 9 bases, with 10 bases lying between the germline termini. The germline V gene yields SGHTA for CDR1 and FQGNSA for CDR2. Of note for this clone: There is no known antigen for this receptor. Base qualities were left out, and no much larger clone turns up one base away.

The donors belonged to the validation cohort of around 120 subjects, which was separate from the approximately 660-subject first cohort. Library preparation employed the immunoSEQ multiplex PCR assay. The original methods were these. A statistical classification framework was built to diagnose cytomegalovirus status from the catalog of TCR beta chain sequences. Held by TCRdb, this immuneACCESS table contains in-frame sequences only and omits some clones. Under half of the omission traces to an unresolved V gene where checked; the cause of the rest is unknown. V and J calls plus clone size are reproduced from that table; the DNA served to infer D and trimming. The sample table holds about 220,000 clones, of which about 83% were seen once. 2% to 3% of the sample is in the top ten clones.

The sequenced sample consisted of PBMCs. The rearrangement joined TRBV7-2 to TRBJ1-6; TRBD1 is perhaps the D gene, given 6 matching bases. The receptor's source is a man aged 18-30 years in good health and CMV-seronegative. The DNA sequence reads TGTGCCAGCAGCTTAGAAGGGGGTATTTCACCCCTCCACTTT. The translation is CASSLEGGISPLHF. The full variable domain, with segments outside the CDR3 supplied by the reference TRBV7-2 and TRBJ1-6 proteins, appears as GAGVSQSPSNKVTEKGKDVELRCDPISGHTALYWYRQSLGQGLEFLIYFQGNSAPDKSGLPSDRFSAERTGGSVSTLTIQRTQQEDSAVYLCASSLEGGISPLHFGNGTRLTVT.